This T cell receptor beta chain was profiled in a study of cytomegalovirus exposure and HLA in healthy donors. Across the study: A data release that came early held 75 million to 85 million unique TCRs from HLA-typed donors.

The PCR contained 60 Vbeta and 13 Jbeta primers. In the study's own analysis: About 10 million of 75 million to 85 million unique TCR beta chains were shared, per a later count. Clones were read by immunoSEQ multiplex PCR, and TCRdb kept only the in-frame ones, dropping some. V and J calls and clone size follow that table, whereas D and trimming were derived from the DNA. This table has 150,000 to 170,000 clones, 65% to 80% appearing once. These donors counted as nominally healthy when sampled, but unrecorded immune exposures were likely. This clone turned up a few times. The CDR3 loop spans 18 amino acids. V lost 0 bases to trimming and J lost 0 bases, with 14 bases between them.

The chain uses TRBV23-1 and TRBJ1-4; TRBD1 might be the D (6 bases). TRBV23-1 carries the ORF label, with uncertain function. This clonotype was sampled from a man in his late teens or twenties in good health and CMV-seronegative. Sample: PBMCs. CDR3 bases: TGCGCCAGCAGTCAATCCGCAGGGGCCACCGCAACTAATGAAAAACTGTTTTTT. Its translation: CASSQSAGATATNEKLFF.